The present T cell receptor beta chain was sequenced within a study of molecular identifiers for immune sequencing clone quantification. TCRdb reprocessed the PCR reads via MiXCR and lists one record per CDR3 protein. The table lists about 40,000 distinct CDR3 sequences, 15% to 20% of them singletons. Per the germline V gene, CDR1 is DFQATT and CDR2 is SNEGSKA (reference sequence). This CDR3 has 10 residues. Trimming pared 4 bases from V and 4 bases from J, leaving 4 bases between. What was sequenced was naive CD8+ T cells from blood, with Jurkat cell RNA spiked in. Subset indicated: FACS-sorted CD8+CD4-CCR7+CD45RA+ naive T cells. This receptor was obtained from a human donor in good health. Some libraries in this study had Jurkat cell RNA spiked in. The chain recombines TRBV20-1 with TRBJ1-2; D is unresolved. In DNA form, the CDR3 reads TGCAGTGCTATGATCTATGGCTACACCTTC. Its translation: CSAMIYGYTF.